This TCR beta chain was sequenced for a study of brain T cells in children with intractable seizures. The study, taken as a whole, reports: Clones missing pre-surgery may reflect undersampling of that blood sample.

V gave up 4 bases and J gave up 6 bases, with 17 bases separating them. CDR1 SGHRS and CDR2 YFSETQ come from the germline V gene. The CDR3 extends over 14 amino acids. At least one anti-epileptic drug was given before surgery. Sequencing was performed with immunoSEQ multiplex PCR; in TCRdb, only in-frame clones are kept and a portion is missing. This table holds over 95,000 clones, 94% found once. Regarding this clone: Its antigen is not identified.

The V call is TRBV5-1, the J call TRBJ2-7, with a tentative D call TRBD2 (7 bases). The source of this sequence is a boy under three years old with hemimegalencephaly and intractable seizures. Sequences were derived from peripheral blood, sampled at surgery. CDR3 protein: CASSIRGGSREQYF. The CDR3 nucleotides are TGCGCCAGCAGCATCAGGGGAGGGTCGCGCGAGCAGTACTTC.